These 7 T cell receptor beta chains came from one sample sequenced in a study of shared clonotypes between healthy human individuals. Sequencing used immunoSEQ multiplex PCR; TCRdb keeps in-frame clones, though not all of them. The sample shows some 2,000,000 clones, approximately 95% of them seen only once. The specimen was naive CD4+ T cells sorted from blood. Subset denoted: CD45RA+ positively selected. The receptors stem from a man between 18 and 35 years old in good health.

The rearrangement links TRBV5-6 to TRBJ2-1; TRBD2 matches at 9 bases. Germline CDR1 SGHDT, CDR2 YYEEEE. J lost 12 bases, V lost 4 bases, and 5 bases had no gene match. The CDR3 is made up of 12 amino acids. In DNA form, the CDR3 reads TGTGCCAGCAGCCAGACTAGCGGTTCGCAGTTCTTC. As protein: CASSQTSGSQFF.

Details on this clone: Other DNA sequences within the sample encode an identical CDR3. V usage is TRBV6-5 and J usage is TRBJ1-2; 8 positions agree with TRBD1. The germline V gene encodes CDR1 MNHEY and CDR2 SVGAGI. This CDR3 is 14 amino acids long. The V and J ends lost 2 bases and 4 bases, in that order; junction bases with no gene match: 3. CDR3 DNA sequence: TGTGCCAGCAGTTACGGAACAGGGGGCTATGGCTACACCTTC. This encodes CASSYGTGGYGYTF.

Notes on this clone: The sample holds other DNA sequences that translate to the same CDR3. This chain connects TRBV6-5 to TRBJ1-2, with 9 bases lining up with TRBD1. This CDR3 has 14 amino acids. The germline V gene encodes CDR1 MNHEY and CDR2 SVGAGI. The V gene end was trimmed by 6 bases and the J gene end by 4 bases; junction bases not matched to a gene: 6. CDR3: CASRPGTGRYGYTF. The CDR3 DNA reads TGTGCCAGCAGACCCGGGACAGGGCGCTATGGCTACACCTTC.

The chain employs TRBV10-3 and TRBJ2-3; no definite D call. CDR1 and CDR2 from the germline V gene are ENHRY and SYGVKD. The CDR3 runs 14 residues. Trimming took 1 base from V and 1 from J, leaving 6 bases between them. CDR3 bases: TGTGCCATCAGTGAGTTAAAAGGCACAGATACGCAGTATTTT. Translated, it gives CAISELKGTDTQYF.

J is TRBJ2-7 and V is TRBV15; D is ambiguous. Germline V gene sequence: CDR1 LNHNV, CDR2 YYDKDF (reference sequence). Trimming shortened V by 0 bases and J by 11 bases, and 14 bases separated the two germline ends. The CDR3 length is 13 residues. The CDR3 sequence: CATSRDPGSMEYF. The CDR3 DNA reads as TGTGCCACCAGCAGAGATCCGGGTAGCATGGAGTACTTC. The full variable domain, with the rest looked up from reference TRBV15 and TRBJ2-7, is DAMVIQNPRYQVTQFGKPVTLSCSQTLNHNVMYWYQQKSSQAPKLLFHYYDKDFNNEADTPDNFQSRRPNTSFCFLDIRSPGLGDTAMYLCATSRDPGSMEYFGPGTRLTVT.

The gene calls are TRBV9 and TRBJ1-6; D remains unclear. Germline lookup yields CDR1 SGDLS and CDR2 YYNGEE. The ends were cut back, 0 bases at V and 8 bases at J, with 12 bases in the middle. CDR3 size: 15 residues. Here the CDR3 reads CASSVGSLQDSPLHF. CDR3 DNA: TGTGCCAGCAGCGTAGGGTCTCTTCAGGATTCACCCCTCCACTTT.

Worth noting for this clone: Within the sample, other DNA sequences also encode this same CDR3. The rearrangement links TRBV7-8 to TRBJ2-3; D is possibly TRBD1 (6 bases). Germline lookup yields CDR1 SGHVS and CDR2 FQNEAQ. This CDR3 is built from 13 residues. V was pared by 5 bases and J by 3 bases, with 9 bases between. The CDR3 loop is CASSPTGTDTQYF. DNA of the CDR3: TGTGCCAGCAGCCCAACAGGGACAGATACGCAGTATTTT.